The next 9 T cell receptor beta chains were all read from a single sample in a study of cytomegalovirus exposure and HLA in healthy donors. Amplification used 60 Vbeta primers and 13 Jbeta primers. Clones were sequenced by immunoSEQ multiplex PCR, and TCRdb holds only the in-frame ones, with some missing. The table records under 200,000 clones, 82% of them present only once. The sample comprised PBMCs. The source is a woman aged 18-29 years in good health and CMV-seronegative.

The J gene is TRBJ1-1, the V gene TRBV6-5; the D gene is possibly TRBD1 (6 bases). Trimming cost V 10 bases and J 4 bases, with 10 bases left between them. Germline V CDR1 and CDR2: MNHEY, SVGAGI. This CDR3 region has 11 residues. CDR3 protein: CATLGGTEAFF. CDR3 in DNA: TGTGCCACCTTAGGGGGCACTGAAGCTTTCTTT.

This sequence joins TRBV7-6 and TRBJ2-1, with D possibly TRBD2 on 5 matching bases. This CDR3 contains 14 residues. V lost 4 bases, J lost 3 bases, and 10 bases lay in between. CDR1 and CDR2 from the germline V gene are SGHVS and FNYEAQ. CDR3 protein: CASSSEADYNEQFF. CDR3 sequence (DNA): TGTGCCAGCAGCTCCGAAGCGGACTACAATGAGCAGTTCTTC.

The chain uses TRBV5-1 and TRBJ1-4; 9 positions match TRBD1. Germline assignment: CDR1 SGHRS and CDR2 YFSETQ. The CDR3 has 15 amino acids. V was pared by 4 bases and J by 8 bases, with 9 bases of the junction left unmatched. CDR3 DNA sequence: TGCGCCAGCAGCCCGGGGGACAGGGTCGACGAAAAACTGTTTTTT. Encoded protein: CASSPGDRVDEKLFF.

The chain couples TRBV5-8 to TRBJ2-7; D gene unclear. CDR1 is SGHTS, CDR2 YDEGEE, per germline. This CDR3 contains 15 residues. Trimming stripped 0 bases from V and 3 bases from J, with 13 bases between. The CDR3 DNA sequence: TGTGCCAGCAGCTTGGCTTTCTCCAGCGACTACGAGCAGTACTTC. This translates into CASSLAFSSDYEQYF.

The rearrangement links TRBV7-2 to TRBJ1-4; D is possibly TRBD1 (5 bases). CDR1 is SGHTA, CDR2 FQGNSA, per germline. The CDR3 contains 16 residues. Trimming took 5 bases from V and 4 from J, leaving 17 bases between them. The CDR3 loop is CASSPFGTGNNEKLFF. The CDR3 DNA follows: TGTGCCAGCAGCCCCTTCGGTACAGGCAATAATGAAAAACTGTTTTTT.

The V gene is TRBV7-2, the J gene TRBJ2-7, with D unclear. Germline CDR1 SGHTA, CDR2 FQGNSA. Trimming removed 6 bases at V and 7 bases at J, with 13 bases between. The CDR3 is 12 residues long. As DNA, the CDR3 is TGTGCCAGCAGTACCTATGCTGGTGAGCAGTACTTC. Amino acids: CASSTYAGEQYF.

About this clone: A junction end diverges from the germline sequence, so it may reflect a read error. The CDR3 reads CSSSSTSGGNTGELFF. The CDR3 region has the DNA TGTTCCAGCAGCTCCACTAGCGGGGGGAACACCGGGGAGCTGTTTTTT. The V gene is TRBV7-9, the J gene TRBJ2-2; 11 nucleotides align to TRBD2. Germline CDR1 reads SEHNR; CDR2 reads FQNEAQ (reference sequence). The CDR3 loop spans 16 amino acids.

The rearrangement links TRBV27 to TRBJ2-5; 12 positions agree with TRBD2. V was clipped by 2 bases and J by 5 bases; unmatched bases: 3. The germline gives CDR1 MNHEY, CDR2 SMNVEV (reference sequence). This CDR3 contains 15 residues. The CDR3, as DNA: TGTGCCAGCAGTTTAAACGGACTAGCGGGGGAGACCCAGTACTTC. Its protein product is CASSLNGLAGETQYF.

The V gene is TRBV10-1, the J gene TRBJ2-3; the D gene is possibly TRBD2 (5 bases). This CDR3 comprises 17 residues. Between the trimmed V and J ends, which lost 2 bases and 3 bases, there was a span of 18 bases. The germline CDR1 and CDR2 sequences are WNHNN and SYGVQD (reference sequence). DNA for the CDR3: TGCGCCAGCAGTGAGGGCCTACAGTCATCGGGAACAGATACGCAGTATTTT. Translation gives CASSEGLQSSGTDTQYF.